Shown below are 12 T cell receptor beta chains from a single sample sequenced in a study of blood T cell repertoires in COVID-19. Clones were sequenced by immunoSEQ multiplex PCR, and TCRdb holds only the in-frame ones, with some missing. This table holds more than 300,000 clones, over 80% found once. The sequencing input was PBMCs or T cells enriched from blood (not recorded which). Receptor source: a woman between 50 and 59 years old who had recovered from COVID-19.

This clone was recorded a few times. J is TRBJ1-4 and V is TRBV2; D call uncertain. Trimming removed 1 base from V and 6 bases from J, with 18 bases in between. Germline V CDR1 and CDR2: SNHLY, FYNNEI. The CDR3 covers 17 residues. The CDR3 is CASSEESPSFRDEKLFF. Here the CDR3 DNA reads TGTGCCAGCAGTGAAGAAAGCCCGTCCTTCCGAGATGAAAAACTGTTTTTT.

The chain recombines TRBV7-8 with TRBJ2-3; TRBD1 agrees at 9 bases. V dropped 2 bases and J dropped 1; count of bases not matched to a gene: 10. The germline gives CDR1 SGHVS, CDR2 FQNEAQ. This CDR3 has 18 amino acids. CDR3 sequence (DNA): TGTGCCAGCAGCTTACCCCCACGGACAGGGGCAGGCACAGATACGCAGTATTTT. Translation: CASSLPPRTGAGTDTQYF.

The rearrangement joins TRBV29-1 to TRBJ1-1; possible D gene TRBD1, 5 bases. V lost 2 bases and J 0 bases, leaving 16 bases between the germline ends. The CDR3 has 16 amino acids. Per the germline V gene, CDR1 is SQVTM and CDR2 is ANQGSEA. CDR3 protein: CSVERWGTLLNTEAFF. CDR3 nucleotides: TGCAGCGTTGAACGTTGGGGGACTCTTTTGAACACTGAAGCTTTCTTT.

In this sample, this clone turned up a few times. This CDR3 is CSVDLTRDTQYF. As DNA, the CDR3 is TGCAGCGTTGACTTAACTAGAGATACGCAGTATTTT. The chain recombines TRBV29-1 with TRBJ2-3, with a possible D match to TRBD2 (5 bases). The CDR3 extends over 12 amino acids. V lost 3 bases and J lost 5, with 9 bases in between. Germline-derived CDR1 and CDR2 are SQVTM and ANQGSEA.

This chain joins TRBV7-2 and TRBJ2-1; the D gene is possibly TRBD1 (7 bases). The germline V and J ends were trimmed by 5 bases and 10 bases, with 15 bases remaining between them. CDR3 size: 13 residues. Per the germline V gene, CDR1 is SGHTA and CDR2 is FQGNSA. The CDR3 DNA follows: TGTGCCAGCAGCCCGGGGGCGACAGGGGAGCAGTTCTTC. The encoded protein is CASSPGATGEQFF. Full variable domain (remainder filled in from reference TRBV7-2 and TRBJ2-1): GAGVSQSPSNKVTEKGKDVELRCDPISGHTALYWYRQSLGQGLEFLIYFQGNSAPDKSGLPSDRFSAERTGGSVSTLTIQRTQQEDSAVYLCASSPGATGEQFFGPGTRLTVL.

This clone was detected a few times. The rearrangement links TRBV29-1 to TRBJ2-1, with a possible D match to TRBD2 (6 bases). The germline CDR1 and CDR2 sequences are SQVTM and ANQGSEA. The CDR3 has 14 amino acids. V was shortened by 5 bases and J by 5 bases, with 16 bases between the two germline ends. CDR3 nucleotide sequence: TGCAGCGTTCTCCGACTAGAGACTAACAATGAGCAGTTCTTC. As protein: CSVLRLETNNEQFF.

This chain joins TRBV19 and TRBJ2-2, with 7 bases lining up with TRBD1. The V gene end was trimmed by 5 bases and the J gene end by 7 bases; junction bases not matched to a gene: 4. The CDR3 spans 13 residues. Germline CDR1 and CDR2: LNHDA and SQIVND (reference sequence). The CDR3 loop reads CASSEQGYGELFF. Here the CDR3 DNA reads TGTGCCAGTAGTGAACAGGGGTACGGGGAGCTGTTTTTT.

The CDR3 coding sequence is TGCGCCAGCAGCCAAGATCGGGCTAGCGGGACCCCGCGGTACAATGAGCAGTTCTTC. Amino acids: CASSQDRASGTPRYNEQFF. This rearrangement joins TRBV4-1 to TRBJ2-1, with 9 bases that match TRBD2. The V and J ends lost 0 bases and 4 bases, in that order; junction bases with no gene match: 13. This CDR3 comprises 19 residues. Germline lookup yields CDR1 MGHRA and CDR2 YSYEKL.

This clone was recorded a few times. The V and J genes are TRBV11-3 and TRBJ1-2; TRBD1 matches 8 bases. The CDR3 consists of 14 residues. V lost 6 bases to trimming and J lost 8 bases; unmatched junction nucleotides: 11. Per the germline V gene, CDR1 is SGHNT and CDR2 is YENEEA. The CDR3 DNA reads TGTGCCAGCAGACCATCAGGGGGCTCAAAGGGCTACACCTTC. It is translated as CASRPSGGSKGYTF.

The chain has TRBV6-6 and TRBJ1-5, with D unresolved. Germline V gene lookup returns CDR1 MNHNY and CDR2 SVGAGI (reference sequence). The V end lost 7 bases, the J end lost 0 bases, and 16 bases lay between the germline ends. There are 16 residues in the CDR3. In DNA form, the CDR3 reads TGTGCCAGCACCCTCGGCCCCGGAGTTAGCAATCAGCCCCAGCATTTT. Encoded protein: CASTLGPGVSNQPQHF.

V usage is TRBV5-1 and J usage is TRBJ1-1; D is ambiguous. The germline gives CDR1 SGHRS, CDR2 YFSETQ. This CDR3 has 13 amino acids. V dropped 1 base and J dropped 1 base, with 5 bases sitting between them. The CDR3 here is CASSLFGNTEAFF. As DNA, the CDR3 is TGCGCCAGCAGCTTGTTCGGGAACACTGAAGCTTTCTTT.

This chain joins TRBV6-1 and TRBJ1-5; maybe TRBD1 (5 bases). The germline CDR1 and CDR2 sequences are MNHNS and SASEGT. V lost 0 bases, J lost 4 bases, and 13 bases lay in between. The CDR3 has 16 amino acids. The CDR3 protein is CASSEARQGRNQPQHF. The CDR3 DNA reads as TGTGCCAGCAGTGAAGCGAGGCAGGGAAGGAATCAGCCCCAGCATTTT.